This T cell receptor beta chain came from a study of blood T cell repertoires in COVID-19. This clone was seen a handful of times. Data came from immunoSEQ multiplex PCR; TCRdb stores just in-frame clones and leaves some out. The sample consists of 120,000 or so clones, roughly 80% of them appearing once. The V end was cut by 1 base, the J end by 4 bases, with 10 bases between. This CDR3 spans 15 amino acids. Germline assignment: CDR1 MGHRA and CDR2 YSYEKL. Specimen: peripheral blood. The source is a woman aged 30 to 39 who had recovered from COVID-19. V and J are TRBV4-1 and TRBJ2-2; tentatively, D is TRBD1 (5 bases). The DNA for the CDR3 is TGCGCCAGCAGCCAAGGGCAGGGTCCCACCGGGGAGCTGTTTTTT. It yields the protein CASSQGQGPTGELFF.